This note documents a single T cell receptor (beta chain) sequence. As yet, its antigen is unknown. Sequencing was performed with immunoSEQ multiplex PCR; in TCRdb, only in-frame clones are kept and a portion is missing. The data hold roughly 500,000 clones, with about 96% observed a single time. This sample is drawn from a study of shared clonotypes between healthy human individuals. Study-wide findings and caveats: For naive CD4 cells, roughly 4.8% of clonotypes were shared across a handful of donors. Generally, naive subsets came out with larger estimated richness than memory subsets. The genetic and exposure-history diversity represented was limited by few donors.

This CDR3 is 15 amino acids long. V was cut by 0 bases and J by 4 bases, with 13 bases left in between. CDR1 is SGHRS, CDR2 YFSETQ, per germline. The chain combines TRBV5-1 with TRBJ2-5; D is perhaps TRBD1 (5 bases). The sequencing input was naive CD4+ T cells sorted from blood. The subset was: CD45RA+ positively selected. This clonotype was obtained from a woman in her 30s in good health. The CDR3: CASSLESGRGETQYF. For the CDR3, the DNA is TGCGCCAGCAGCTTGGAGTCTGGTAGGGGAGAGACCCAGTACTTC.